This T cell receptor (beta chain) comes out of a study of blood T cell repertoires in COVID-19. The table came from immunoSEQ multiplex PCR; TCRdb's copy has only in-frame clones and leaves some out. There are approximately 300,000 clones in the sample; about 90% occur only once, and roughly a tenth lies in the top ten. The length of the CDR3 is 15 residues. Looked up from germline, CDR1 is LNHNV and CDR2 is YYDKDF (reference sequence). The V gene lost 0 bases and the J gene lost 6 bases, with 11 bases spanning the gap. The sequence was collected from a woman in her twenties or thirties who had recovered from COVID-19. The specimen was PBMCs or T cells enriched from blood (not recorded which). The gene calls are TRBV15 and TRBJ1-4; D is ambiguous. The chain's CDR3 is CATSRDTGSYEKLFF. The CDR3 DNA follows: TGTGCCACCAGCAGAGATACGGGTTCCTATGAAAAACTGTTTTTT.